The clone carrying this T cell receptor (beta chain) was seen only once. The antigen is not known. Method: immunoSEQ multiplex PCR; TCRdb's copy keeps in-frame clones and lacks some. This table holds about 50,000 clones, around 70% found once. The data were taken from a study of vaccination effects on CD4 cells after COVID-19. Overall study: It was a median of 72 days after the second dose that post-vaccine samples were obtained. Study-wide findings and caveats: Late post-vaccination, clones induced by infection and those induced by vaccine underwent marked clonal contraction.

Within the ViraFEST assay, antigen-specific CD4+ T cells underwent expansion with viral peptide pools prior to sequencing. An approximately ten-day culture period preceded the isolation of CD4+ T cells. The vaccine given was either BNT162b2 or mRNA-1273, in two doses. Negative nucleocapsid antibody tests before and after vaccination confirmed no previous SARS-CoV-2 infection. Approximately 2.1 million PBMC were placed in each well, which was supplemented with approximately 10 IU/ml IL-2 and around 9.4 ug/ml peptides. This CDR3 comprises 11 residues. V gave up 1 base and J gave up 7 bases, with 8 bases separating them. The germline CDR1 and CDR2 sequences are GTSNPN and SVGIG (reference sequence).

This TCR was recovered from a human donor who received a COVID-19 vaccine. V is TRBV30 and J is TRBJ2-7; weak D call: TRBD2 (6 bases). The input for sequencing was CD4+ T cells from PBMCs cultured with HCoV-OC43 spike peptides, taken after COVID-19 vaccination. Subset described: HCoV-OC43 spike overlapping peptide pool stimulation. The CDR3 sequence is CAWSASVEQYF. The CDR3 nucleotides are TGTGCCTGGAGTGCTAGCGTTGAGCAGTACTTC. Complete variable domain (other parts from reference TRBV30 and TRBJ2-7): SQTIHQWPATLVQPVGSPLSLECTVEGTSNPNLYWYRQAAGRGLQLLFYSVGIGQISSEVPQNLSASRPQDRQFILSSKKLLLSDSGFYLCAWSASVEQYFGPGTRLTVT.